Sequencing of this TCR beta chain was carried out in a study of cytomegalovirus exposure and HLA in healthy donors. The PCR used 60 Vbeta and 13 Jbeta primers. Authors' methods: A later analysis tallied 80 million or so unique TCR beta chains, roughly 11 million of them shared. Assay: immunoSEQ multiplex PCR; the TCRdb copy retains only in-frame clones and omits some. That table gives V, J and clone size, and the DNA gave D and trimming. The data show roughly 180,000 clones, with approximately 78% seen just once and less than 15% held by the top ten. This CDR3 has 14 residues. V was shortened by 2 bases and J by 5 bases, with 12 bases between the two germline ends. Germline V CDR1 and CDR2: SGHTS, YDEGEE. Concerning this clone: The antigen is undetermined.

General study points: Reportedly, cytomegalovirus status was diagnosed with high sensitivity and specificity. Later work associated approximately 17,000 TCR beta sequences with HLA alleles at 0.05 false discovery rate.

What was sequenced was PBMCs. The TCR originated in a woman aged 50 to 60 in good health and CMV-seropositive. The genes are TRBV5-8 and TRBJ2-3; D remains ambiguous. In DNA, the CDR3 is TGTGCCAGCAGCTTTGGGCAGATGTTAGATACGCAGTATTTT. It yields the protein CASSFGQMLDTQYF.